The clone carrying this T cell receptor beta chain was detected a few times. Its antigen is not known. This CDR3 contains 13 residues. The ends were cut back, 1 base at V and 3 bases at J, with 6 bases in the middle. CDR1 and CDR2 (germline): MGHRA, YSYEKL. This specimen comes from a study of early T cells in non-severe SARS-CoV-2 infection. Study-level information: Unpaired chains resulted from sequencing bulk RNA of unsorted whole blood.

Molecules of cDNA were individually given unique molecular identifiers that were attached to them. TCRdb ran MiXCR on the 5' RACE reads and lists one entry per CDR3 protein. Here the sample spans 84,000 or so distinct CDR3 sequences, more than 13% being singletons. Study-wide findings and caveats: Private and CD4 specificities were missed by VDJdb matching, which favored anti-spike CD8 responses.

This clonotype was obtained from an adult who was a healthcare worker with PCR-confirmed SARS-CoV-2 infection or an uninfected control (not recorded which). This rearrangement joins TRBV4-1 to TRBJ1-1; no firm D call. The sequenced sample was whole blood. CDR3 sequence reads: CASSQVMDTEAFF. In DNA, the CDR3 is TGCGCCAGCAGCCAAGTGATGGACACTGAAGCTTTCTTT.